The subject of this entry is one T cell receptor beta chain. Its target is not known. This record belongs to a study of T cell responses to AZD1222 COVID-19 vaccine. Overall study findings and caveats: Among vaccine-associated CD4 TCRs, coverage spanned spike, with dominance at 160-218 and 743-854. Samples come after the peak T cell response, not at day 14.

CDR1 and CDR2 from the germline V gene are SGHRS and YFSETQ. Losses at the gene ends were 4 bases for V and 2 bases for J; bases not matched to a gene: 3. CDR3 size: 15 residues. Data came from immunoSEQ multiplex PCR; TCRdb stores just in-frame clones and leaves some out. Of over 140,000 clones in the sample, approximately 92% were seen once. The sample here was peripheral blood, taken on day 0 of AZD1222 vaccination. The chain joins TRBV5-1 to TRBJ2-5; 12 nucleotides match TRBD2. The TCR comes from an adult in good health. The CDR3 nucleotides are TGCGCCAGCAGCGACGGGACTAGCGGGCAAGAGACCCAGTACTTC. Encoded protein: CASSDGTSGQETQYF.